Listed below are T cell receptor beta chains from one sample, sequenced in a study of blood T cells in healthy people across ages. TCRdb redid the calling of the 5' RACE reads with MiXCR, one entry per CDR3 protein. The sample holds approximately 880,000 distinct CDR3 sequences; around 46% are singletons and the top ten take around 15%. The specimen was blood. The receptors were gathered from a man aged 25 to 40 in good health. Each CDR3 is given with its conserved first and last residue. A D gene is named only where the DNA matches it firmly.

V gene: TRBV9
D gene: NA
J gene: TRBJ1-2
CDR3 protein: CASSVSWGRDHYGYTF

V gene: TRBV15
D gene: TRBD1
J gene: TRBJ2-3
CDR3 protein: CATSRGQGAADTQYF

V gene: TRBV9
D gene: NA
J gene: TRBJ2-3
CDR3 protein: CASSVESRDTDTQYF

V gene: TRBV7-6
D gene: NA
J gene: TRBJ2-3
CDR3 protein: CASSPGGGTHGDTQYF

V gene: TRBV12-5
D gene: TRBD1
J gene: TRBJ2-7
CDR3 protein: CASGGQGHEQYF

V gene: TRBV5-6
D gene: TRBD1
J gene: TRBJ2-3
CDR3 protein: CASSLTDRQRTDTQYF

V gene: TRBV4-1
D gene: NA
J gene: TRBJ2-1
CDR3 protein: CASSRRGDEQFF

V gene: TRBV5-1
D gene: TRBD1
J gene: TRBJ2-5
CDR3 protein: CASSPHGQGGETQYF

V gene: TRBV5-6
D gene: NA
J gene: TRBJ1-6
CDR3 protein: CASSPLRGLDSPLHF

V gene: TRBV14
D gene: NA
J gene: TRBJ2-1
CDR3 protein: CASSQDQGLGYNEQFF

V gene: TRBV20-1
D gene: NA
J gene: TRBJ2-4
CDR3 protein: CSTAGQLAKNIQYF

V gene: TRBV9
D gene: TRBD1
J gene: TRBJ1-3
CDR3 protein: CASSDRDRDSGNTIYF

V gene: TRBV7-2
D gene: TRBD1
J gene: TRBJ2-5
CDR3 protein: CASSNRDRGKYEQYF

V gene: TRBV27
D gene: NA
J gene: TRBJ2-3
CDR3 protein: CASSPKGYTQYF

V gene: TRBV11-2
D gene: NA
J gene: TRBJ1-4
CDR3 protein: CASSTPDLLREKLFF

V gene: TRBV25-1
D gene: NA
J gene: TRBJ1-2
CDR3 protein: CASSESVWGYTF

V gene: TRBV29-1
D gene: NA
J gene: TRBJ2-6
CDR3 protein: CSVEGYGAPGANVLTF

V gene: TRBV7-9
D gene: NA
J gene: TRBJ1-1
CDR3 protein: CASNLATIRGGTEAFF

V gene: TRBV5-1
D gene: NA
J gene: TRBJ2-1
CDR3 protein: CASTRESYNEQFF

V gene: TRBV2
D gene: TRBD1
J gene: TRBJ1-2
CDR3 protein: CASRPRQGGYTF

V gene: TRBV2
D gene: NA
J gene: TRBJ2-5
CDR3 protein: CASSQLAGLGEQYF

V gene: TRBV29-1
D gene: TRBD1
J gene: NA
CDR3 protein: CSAKTGTGPYEQYF

V gene: TRBV6-5
D gene: TRBD2
J gene: TRBJ2-7
CDR3 protein: CASTPGGFYEQYF

V gene: TRBV27
D gene: TRBD2
J gene: TRBJ2-3
CDR3 protein: CASRTDWGGSTDTQYF

V gene: TRBV7-9
D gene: NA
J gene: TRBJ1-6
CDR3 protein: CASSLAVSNSPLHF

V gene: TRBV6-1
D gene: TRBD1
J gene: TRBJ1-4
CDR3 protein: CASSLTGTGYEKLFF

V gene: TRBV29-1
D gene: NA
J gene: TRBJ1-4
CDR3 protein: CSVGLGEKLFF

V gene: TRBV10-3
D gene: NA
J gene: TRBJ2-1
CDR3 protein: CAIRTRIVGDSNNEQFF

V gene: TRBV27
D gene: NA
J gene: TRBJ2-7
CDR3 protein: CASSRGNRYEQYF

V gene: TRBV28
D gene: NA
J gene: TRBJ2-5
CDR3 protein: CASSSPSEGQETQYF

V gene: TRBV12-3/TRBV12-4
D gene: NA
J gene: TRBJ1-1
CDR3 protein: CASTWDLGNTEAFF

V gene: TRBV4-1
D gene: NA
J gene: TRBJ2-1
CDR3 protein: CASSLSRASNEQFF

V gene: TRBV6-5
D gene: TRBD1
J gene: TRBJ2-7
CDR3 protein: CASSPWTGGIYEQYF

V gene: TRBV6-1
D gene: TRBD2
J gene: TRBJ2-1
CDR3 protein: CASSITGGVVEQFF

V gene: TRBV20-1
D gene: NA
J gene: TRBJ2-1
CDR3 protein: CSARRTGDSYNEQFF

V gene: TRBV20-1
D gene: NA
J gene: TRBJ2-1
CDR3 protein: CSAPGTHNDEQFF

V gene: TRBV9
D gene: TRBD1
J gene: TRBJ2-3
CDR3 protein: CASSPPGQGEDTQYF

V gene: TRBV24-1
D gene: NA
J gene: TRBJ2-1
CDR3 protein: CATSDLVRSNEQFF

V gene: TRBV5-1
D gene: NA
J gene: TRBJ2-3
CDR3 protein: CASSFSGGRRTDTQYF

V gene: TRBV10-3
D gene: NA
J gene: TRBJ2-3
CDR3 protein: CAISELADTQYF